This T cell receptor beta chain was profiled in a study of T cell repertoires in cytomegalovirus infection. On the study more broadly: HLA-B-restricted CMV epitopes that are well studied were used alongside recently identified HLA-C-restricted ones. It can be stated that public TCR beta signatures indicated CMV infection as well as a matching HLA type. Study-level findings and limits: HLA-C-restricted CMV clonotypes gave the most frequent clonotype in two of eight donors. Based on cumulative public TCR beta family frequency, carriers of CMV plus the relevant HLA were identified.

Concerning this clonotype: Its antigen is not known.

The J segment lost 3 bases and the V segment lost 5 bases, leaving 11 bases of the junction unmatched. Germline lookup yields CDR1 SGHVS and CDR2 FNYEAQ. The CDR3 has 16 residues. MiXCR, run by TCRdb on the reads, gives a single entry per CDR3 protein. The sample includes about 830,000 distinct CDR3 sequences, 30% to 35% of them seen just once. The source of this sequence is a human donor in good health (CMV status not recorded). Some clones in this sample may be carry-over from other donors' samples. The rearrangement uses TRBV7-6 and TRBJ1-1; 8 bases align to TRBD1. The sample was cultured CD8+ T cells from PBMCs, taken from culture after CMV antigen stimulation. The CDR3 nucleotides read TGTGCCAGCAGCACTCGGACAGGGAGGCTGCACACTGAAGCTTTCTTT. Protein product: CASSTRTGRLHTEAFF.